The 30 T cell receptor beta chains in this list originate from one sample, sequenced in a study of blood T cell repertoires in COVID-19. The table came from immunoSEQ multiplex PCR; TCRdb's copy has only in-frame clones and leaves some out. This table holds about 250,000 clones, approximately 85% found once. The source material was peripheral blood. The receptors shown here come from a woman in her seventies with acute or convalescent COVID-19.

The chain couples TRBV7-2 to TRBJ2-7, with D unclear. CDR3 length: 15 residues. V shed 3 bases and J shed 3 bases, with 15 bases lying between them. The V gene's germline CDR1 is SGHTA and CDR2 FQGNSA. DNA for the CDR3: TGTGCCAGCAGCTTGGTCTCTGCCAGACACTACGAGCAGTACTTC. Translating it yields CASSLVSARHYEQYF.

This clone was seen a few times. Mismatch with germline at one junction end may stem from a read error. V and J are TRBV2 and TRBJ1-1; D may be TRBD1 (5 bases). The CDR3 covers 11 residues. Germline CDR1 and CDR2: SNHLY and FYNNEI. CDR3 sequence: CASRITGPHYF. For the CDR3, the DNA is TGTGCCAGCAGGATTACAGGTCCCCATTACTTT.

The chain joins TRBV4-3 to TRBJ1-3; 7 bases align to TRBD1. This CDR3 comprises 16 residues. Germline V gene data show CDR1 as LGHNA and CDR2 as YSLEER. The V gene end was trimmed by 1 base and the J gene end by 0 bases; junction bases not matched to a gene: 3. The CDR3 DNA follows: TGCGCCAGCAGCCAAGCGAGGGACAGCTCTGGAAACACCATATATTTT. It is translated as CASSQARDSSGNTIYF.

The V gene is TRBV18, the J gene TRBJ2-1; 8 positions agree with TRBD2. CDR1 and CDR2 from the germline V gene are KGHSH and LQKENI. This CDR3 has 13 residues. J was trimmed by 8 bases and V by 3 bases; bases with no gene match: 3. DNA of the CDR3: TGTGCCAGCTCACCGACTAGCGACCATGAGCAGTTCTTC. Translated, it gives CASSPTSDHEQFF.

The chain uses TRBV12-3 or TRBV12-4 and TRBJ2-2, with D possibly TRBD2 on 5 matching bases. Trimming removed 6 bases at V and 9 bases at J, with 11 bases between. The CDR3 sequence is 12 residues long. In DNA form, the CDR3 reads TGTGCCAGCAGCACGCGGAGGAGGGAGCTGTTTTTT. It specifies CASSTRRRELFF.

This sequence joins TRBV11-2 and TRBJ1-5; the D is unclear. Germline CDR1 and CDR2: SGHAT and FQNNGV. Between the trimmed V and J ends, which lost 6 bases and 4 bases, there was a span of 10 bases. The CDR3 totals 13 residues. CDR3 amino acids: CASSYQTNQPQHF. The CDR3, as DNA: TGTGCCAGCAGTTACCAAACAAATCAGCCCCAGCATTTT.

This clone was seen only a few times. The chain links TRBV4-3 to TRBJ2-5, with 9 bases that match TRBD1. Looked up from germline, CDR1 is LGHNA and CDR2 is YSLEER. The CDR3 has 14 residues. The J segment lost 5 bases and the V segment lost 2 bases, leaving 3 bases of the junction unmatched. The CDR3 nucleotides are TGCGCCAGCAGCCAAAACAGGGGGCATGAGACCCAGTACTTC. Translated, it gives CASSQNRGHETQYF.

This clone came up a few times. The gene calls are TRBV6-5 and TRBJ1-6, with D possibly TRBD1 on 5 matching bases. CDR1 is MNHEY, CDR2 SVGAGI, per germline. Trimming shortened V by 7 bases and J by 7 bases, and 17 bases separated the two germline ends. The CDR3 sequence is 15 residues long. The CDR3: CASNLGNRQNSPLHF. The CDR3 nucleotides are TGTGCCAGCAACCTAGGGAACAGGCAGAATTCACCCCTCCACTTT.

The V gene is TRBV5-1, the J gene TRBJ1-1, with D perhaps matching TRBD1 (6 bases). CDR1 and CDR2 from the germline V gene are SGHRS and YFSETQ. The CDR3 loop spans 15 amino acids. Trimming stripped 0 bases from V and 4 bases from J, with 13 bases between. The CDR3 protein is CASSLAGGGSTEAFF. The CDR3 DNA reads TGCGCCAGCAGCTTGGCGGGGGGCGGAAGCACTGAAGCTTTCTTT.

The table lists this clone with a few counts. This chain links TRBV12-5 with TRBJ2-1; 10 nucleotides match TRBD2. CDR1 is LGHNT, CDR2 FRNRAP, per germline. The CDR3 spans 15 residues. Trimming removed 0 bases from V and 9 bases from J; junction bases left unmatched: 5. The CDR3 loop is CASGLVLSGGGEQFF. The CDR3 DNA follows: TGTGCTAGTGGTTTGGTACTAAGCGGGGGGGGTGAGCAGTTCTTC.

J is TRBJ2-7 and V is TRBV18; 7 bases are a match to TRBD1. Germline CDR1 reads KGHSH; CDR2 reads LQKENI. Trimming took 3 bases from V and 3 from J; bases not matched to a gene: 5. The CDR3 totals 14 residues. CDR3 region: CASSPPGTDYEQYF. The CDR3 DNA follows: TGTGCCAGCTCACCTCCCGGGACAGACTACGAGCAGTACTTC.

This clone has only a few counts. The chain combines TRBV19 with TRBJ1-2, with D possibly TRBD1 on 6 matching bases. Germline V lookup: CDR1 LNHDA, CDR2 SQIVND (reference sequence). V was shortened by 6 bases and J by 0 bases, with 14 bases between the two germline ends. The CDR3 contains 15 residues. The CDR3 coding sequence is TGTGCCAGTAGACCCATGGACAGAGCTAACTATGGCTACACCTTC. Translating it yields CASRPMDRANYGYTF.

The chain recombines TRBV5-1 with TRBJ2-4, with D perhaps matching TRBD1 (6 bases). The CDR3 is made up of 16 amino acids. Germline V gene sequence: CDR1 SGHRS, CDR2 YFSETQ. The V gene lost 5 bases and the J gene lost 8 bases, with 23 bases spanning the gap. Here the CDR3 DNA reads TGCGCCAGCAGTCCGCACGGCGAAACAGGGTCGGACATTCAGTACTTC. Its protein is CASSPHGETGSDIQYF.

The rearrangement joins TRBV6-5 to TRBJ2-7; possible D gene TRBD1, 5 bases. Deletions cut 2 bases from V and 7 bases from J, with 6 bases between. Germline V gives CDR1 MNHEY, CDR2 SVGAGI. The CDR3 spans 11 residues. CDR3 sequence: CASSYKGEQYF. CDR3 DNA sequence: TGTGCCAGCAGTTACAAGGGGGAGCAGTACTTC.

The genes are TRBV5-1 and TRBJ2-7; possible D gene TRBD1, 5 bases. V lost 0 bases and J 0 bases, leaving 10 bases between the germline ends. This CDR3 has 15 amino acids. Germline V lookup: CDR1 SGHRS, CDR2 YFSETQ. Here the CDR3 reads CASSLGQRTSYEQYF. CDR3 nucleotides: TGCGCCAGCAGCTTGGGACAGCGTACCTCCTACGAGCAGTACTTC.

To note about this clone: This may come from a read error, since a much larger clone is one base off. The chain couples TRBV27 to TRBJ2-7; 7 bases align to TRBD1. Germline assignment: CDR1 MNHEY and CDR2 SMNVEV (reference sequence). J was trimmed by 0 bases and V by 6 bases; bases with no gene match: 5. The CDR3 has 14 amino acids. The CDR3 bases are TGTGCCAGCAGCCCGACAGGGAGCTCCTACGAGCAGTACTTC. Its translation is CASSPTGSSYEQYF.

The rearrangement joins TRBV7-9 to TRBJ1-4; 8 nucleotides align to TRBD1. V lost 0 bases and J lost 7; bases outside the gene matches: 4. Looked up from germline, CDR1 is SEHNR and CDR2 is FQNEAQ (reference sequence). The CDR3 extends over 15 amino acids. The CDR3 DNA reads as TGTGCCAGCAGCTTAGCCGGGACAGGTGGTGAAAAACTGTTTTTT. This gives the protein CASSLAGTGGEKLFF.

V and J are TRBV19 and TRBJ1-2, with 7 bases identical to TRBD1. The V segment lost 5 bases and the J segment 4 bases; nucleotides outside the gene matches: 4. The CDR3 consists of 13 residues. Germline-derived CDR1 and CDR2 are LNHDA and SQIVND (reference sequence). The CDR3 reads CASSPDRAYGYTF. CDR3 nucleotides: TGTGCCAGTAGTCCAGACAGGGCCTATGGCTACACCTTC.

This CDR3 is CASSPDRGYEQYF. CDR3 DNA: TGCGCCAGCAGCCCGGACAGGGGGTATGAGCAGTACTTC. The chain recombines TRBV5-1 with TRBJ2-7; 10 bases are shared with TRBD1. The CDR3 runs 13 residues. Germline V CDR1 and CDR2: SGHRS, YFSETQ. The ends lost 4 bases at V and 7 bases at J; junction bases unmatched: 5.

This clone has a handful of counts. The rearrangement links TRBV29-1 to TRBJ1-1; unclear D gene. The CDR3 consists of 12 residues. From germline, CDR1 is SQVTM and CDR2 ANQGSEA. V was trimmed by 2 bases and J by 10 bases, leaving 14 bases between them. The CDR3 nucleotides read TGCAGCGTTGAAACAGCCACCTCAGTAGCTTTCTTT. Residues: CSVETATSVAFF. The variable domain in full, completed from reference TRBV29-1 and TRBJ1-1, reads SAVISQKPSRDICQRGTSLTIQCQVDSQVTMMFWYRQQPGQSLTLIATANQGSEATYESGFVIDKFPISRPNLTFSTLTVSNMSPEDSSIYLCSVETATSVAFFGQGTRLTVV.

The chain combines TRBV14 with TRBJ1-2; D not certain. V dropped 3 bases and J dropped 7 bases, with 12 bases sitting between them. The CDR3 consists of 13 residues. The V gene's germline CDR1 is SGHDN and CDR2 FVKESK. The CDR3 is CASSHSGSGGYTF. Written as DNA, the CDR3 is TGTGCCAGCAGCCATTCGGGGAGTGGTGGCTACACCTTC.

The CDR3 protein is CATEGGSDQPQHF. DNA of the CDR3: TGTGCCACCGAAGGAGGGAGTGATCAGCCCCAGCATTTT. V is TRBV15 and J is TRBJ1-5; no clear D. Germline lookup yields CDR1 LNHNV and CDR2 YYDKDF (reference sequence). The V end was cut by 8 bases, the J end by 5 bases, with 13 bases between. The length of the CDR3 is 13 residues.

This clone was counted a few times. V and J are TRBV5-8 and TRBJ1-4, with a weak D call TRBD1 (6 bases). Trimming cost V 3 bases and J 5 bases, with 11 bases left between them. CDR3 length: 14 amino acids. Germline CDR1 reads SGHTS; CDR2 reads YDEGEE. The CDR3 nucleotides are TGTGCCAGCAGCTCCGGGACAAGAAATGAAAAACTGTTTTTT. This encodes CASSSGTRNEKLFF.

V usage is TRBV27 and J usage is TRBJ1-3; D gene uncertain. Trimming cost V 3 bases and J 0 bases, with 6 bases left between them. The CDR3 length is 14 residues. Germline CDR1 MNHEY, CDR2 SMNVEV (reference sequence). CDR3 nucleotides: TGTGCCAGCAGTTTTCGGTCCTCTGGAAACACCATATATTTT. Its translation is CASSFRSSGNTIYF.

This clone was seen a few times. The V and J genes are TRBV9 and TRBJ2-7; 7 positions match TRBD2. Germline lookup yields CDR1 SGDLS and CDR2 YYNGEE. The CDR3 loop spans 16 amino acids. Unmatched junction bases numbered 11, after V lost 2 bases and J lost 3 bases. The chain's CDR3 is CASSVRDGGGIYEQYF. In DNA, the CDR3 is TGTGCCAGCAGCGTTCGAGACGGCGGGGGTATCTACGAGCAGTACTTC. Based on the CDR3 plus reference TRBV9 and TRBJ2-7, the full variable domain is DSGVTQTPKHLITATGQRVTLRCSPRSGDLSVYWYQQSLDQGLQFLIQYYNGEERAKGNILERFSAQQFPDLHSELNLSSLELGDSALYFCASSVRDGGGIYEQYFGPGTRLTVT.

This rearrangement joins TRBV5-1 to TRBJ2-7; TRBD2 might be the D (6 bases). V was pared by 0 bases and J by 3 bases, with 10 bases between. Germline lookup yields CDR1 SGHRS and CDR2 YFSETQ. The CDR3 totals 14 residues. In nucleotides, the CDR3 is TGCGCCAGCAGCTTGGGTCTGGGACTCTACGAGCAGTACTTC. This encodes CASSLGLGLYEQYF.

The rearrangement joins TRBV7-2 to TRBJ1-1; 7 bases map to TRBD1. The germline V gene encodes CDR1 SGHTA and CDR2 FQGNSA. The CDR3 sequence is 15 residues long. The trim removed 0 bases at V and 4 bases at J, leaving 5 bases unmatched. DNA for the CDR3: TGTGCCAGCAGCTTAGCTTCAGGGGGGAGCACTGAAGCTTTCTTT. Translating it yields CASSLASGGSTEAFF.

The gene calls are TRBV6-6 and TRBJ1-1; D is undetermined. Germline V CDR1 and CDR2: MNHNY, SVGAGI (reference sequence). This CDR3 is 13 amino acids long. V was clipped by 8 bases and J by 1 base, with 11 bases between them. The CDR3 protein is CASGGVGNTEAFF. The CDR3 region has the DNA TGTGCCAGCGGCGGGGTGGGGAACACTGAAGCTTTCTTT.

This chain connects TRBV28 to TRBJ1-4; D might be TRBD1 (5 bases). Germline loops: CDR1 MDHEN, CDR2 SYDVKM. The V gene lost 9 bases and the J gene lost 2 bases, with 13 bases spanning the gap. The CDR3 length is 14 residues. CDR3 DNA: TGTGCCAGTCAGGGCCCGCTTACTAATGAAAAACTGTTTTTT. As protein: CASQGPLTNEKLFF.

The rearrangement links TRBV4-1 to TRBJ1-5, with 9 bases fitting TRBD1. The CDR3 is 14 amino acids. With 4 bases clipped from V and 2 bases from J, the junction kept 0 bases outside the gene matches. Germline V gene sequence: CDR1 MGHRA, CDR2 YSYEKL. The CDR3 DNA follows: TGCGCCAGCAGCCGGACAGGGGGCAATCAGCCCCAGCATTTT. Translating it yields CASSRTGGNQPQHF.